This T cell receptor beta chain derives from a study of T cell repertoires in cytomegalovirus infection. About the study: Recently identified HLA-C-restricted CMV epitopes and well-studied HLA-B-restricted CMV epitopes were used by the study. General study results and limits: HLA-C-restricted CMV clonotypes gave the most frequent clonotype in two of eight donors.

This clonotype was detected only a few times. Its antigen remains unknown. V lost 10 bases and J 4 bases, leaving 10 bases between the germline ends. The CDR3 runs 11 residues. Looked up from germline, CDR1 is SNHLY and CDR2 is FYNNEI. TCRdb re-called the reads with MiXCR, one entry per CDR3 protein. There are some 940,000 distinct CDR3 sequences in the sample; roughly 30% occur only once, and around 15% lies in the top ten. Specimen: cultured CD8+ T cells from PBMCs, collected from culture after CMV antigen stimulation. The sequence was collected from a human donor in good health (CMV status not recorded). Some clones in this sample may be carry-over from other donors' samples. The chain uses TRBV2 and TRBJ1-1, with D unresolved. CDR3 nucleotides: TGTGCCACCCCGGAGGGCACTGAAGCTTTCTTT. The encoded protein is CATPEGTEAFF. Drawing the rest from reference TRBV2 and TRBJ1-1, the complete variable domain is EPEVTQTPSHQVTQMGQEVILRCVPISNHLYFYWYRQILGQKVEFLVSFYNNEISEKSEIFDDQFSVERPDGSNFTLKIRSTKLEDSAMYFCATPEGTEAFFGQGTRLTVV.